In this sample, the clone carrying this TCR beta chain turned up once. These data are taken from a study of shared clonotypes between healthy human individuals. A CD45RA+ naive subset and a CD45RA-negative memory subset were split from CD4+ cells. The material for each subset, its genomic DNA, was split evenly across several immunoSEQ plates. Sequencing was performed with immunoSEQ multiplex PCR; in TCRdb, only in-frame clones are kept and a portion is missing. The sample consists of 2,500,000 or so clones, 85% to 95% of them appearing once. V shed 5 bases and J shed 5 bases, with 9 bases lying between them. CDR3 length equals 13 residues. Germline V lookup: CDR1 MDHEN, CDR2 SYDVKM.

This clonotype was sampled from a young man in good health. Some clones in this sample may be carry-over from other donors' samples. The sequenced material came from naive CD4+ T cells from PBMCs. Subset described: CD45RA+ positively selected. This rearrangement joins TRBV28 to TRBJ1-4; D perhaps matches TRBD1 (6 bases). This chain's CDR3 is CASSTGQNEKLFF. The CDR3 region has the DNA TGTGCCAGCAGTACTGGACAGAATGAAAAACTGTTTTTT.